The clone carrying this T cell receptor (beta chain) was counted a few times. The antigen is not known. The gene names given are mouse names. The read ends 1 residue early relative to the CDR3; the germline J gene fills the gap. Sequencing used immunoSEQ multiplex PCR; TCRdb keeps in-frame clones, though not all of them. The sample holds 8,700 or so clones, around half seen once. These data are taken from a study of tissue T cells after allogeneic stem cell transplantation. CDR3 size: 15 residues. V lost 1 base to trimming and J lost 4 bases; unmatched junction nucleotides: 3. The germline V gene encodes CDR1 NSQYPW and CDR2 LRSPGD (reference sequence). Overall study results and limits: The study did not identify alloreactive or antigen-specific tissue TCRs, and some clones might be persisting host cells. Only a limited share of tissue TCRs appeared in blood or spleen.

Regarding time point: mouse harvest day 7 after allogeneic transplant. The graft held 10^6 splenic CD5+ T cells and 10^7 T-cell-depleted bone marrow cells. B6 (H2b) cells into BALB/c (H2d) mice; tissues taken at day 7 or 14. Sequenced: gut tissue. This TCR derives from a female BALB/c mouse given C57BL/6 T cells with graft-versus-host disease after an allogeneic hematopoietic cell transplant. This chain connects TRBV1 to TRBJ2-2; 7 bases are a match to TRBD2. CDR3 residues: CTCSAGGGSTGQLYF. The covered CDR3 bases are TGCACCTGCAGTGCAGGGGGGGGGAGCACCGGGCAGCTCTAC.